These T cell receptor beta chains were read from a single sample in a study of spatial heterogeneity in lung cancer. Using its own MiXCR run on the 5' RACE reads, TCRdb lists one record per CDR3 protein. Among about 41,000 distinct CDR3 sequences, about 10% were seen once, and the ten largest hold 17%. Sequenced here: PBMCs, sampled at follow-up. The receptors were gathered from a female donor with early-stage non-small cell lung cancer. Both conserved end residues are part of each CDR3. Fields, in order: V gene, J gene, CDR3 protein.

TRBV10-2,TRBJ2-7,CASSEGGDRPYEQYF
TRBV4-1,TRBJ2-5,CASGAETQYF
TRBV25-1,TRBJ1-5,CASGRAQDGQPQHF
TRBV7-8,TRBJ2-7,CASSPLGGAGSEQYF
TRBV5-1,TRBJ1-1,CASRIGGVTEAFF
TRBV5-1,TRBJ2-1,CASSSDYNEQFF
TRBV6-1,TRBJ2-7,CASSEADSSYEQYF
TRBV5-4,TRBJ1-2,CASSLDPEGGYTF
TRBV28,TRBJ2-7,CASSFTGLSYEQYF
TRBV19,TRBJ2-7,CASSIFEGPYEQYF
TRBV5-4,TRBJ1-2,CASSSLSGYNGYTF
TRBV5-4,TRBJ1-1,CASSIGQGNTEAFF
TRBV6-4,TRBJ1-6,CASSTQGIGISPLHF
TRBV27,TRBJ2-3,CASSLGGGSTDTQYF
TRBV28,TRBJ1-1,CASSLSGTEAFF
TRBV28,TRBJ1-1,CASSLVGEVTEAFF
TRBV28,TRBJ2-7,CASTHPESDRADSYEQYF
TRBV29-1,TRBJ2-1,CSVKGAGLHNEQFF
TRBV9,TRBJ2-7,CASSVGAGSYEQYF
TRBV10-2,TRBJ2-5,CASSESRRTSGRKETQYF
TRBV20-1,TRBJ1-1,CSASLEGARRNTEAFF
TRBV7-6,TRBJ2-3,CASSLFPGADTQYF
TRBV4-2,TRBJ1-2,CASSQDIDSLGYTF
TRBV30,TRBJ2-7,CGWSGRPSYEQYF
TRBV3-1,TRBJ1-1,CASSLGQGTEAFF
TRBV20-1,TRBJ1-5,CSASRDNSNQPQHF
TRBV3-1,TRBJ2-3,CASSQDEKSGVTDTQYF
TRBV28,TRBJ1-1,CASSWGGRGTEAFF
TRBV30,TRBJ1-6,CAWSVPGQYNSPLHF
TRBV19,TRBJ2-4,CASSSRGAAKNIQYF
TRBV7-2,TRBJ2-2,CASSTRNTGELFF
TRBV12-3/TRBV12-4,TRBJ2-4,CASSPGRRLAKNIQYF
TRBV12-3/TRBV12-4,TRBJ1-2,CASSLDTYGYTF
TRBV5-1,TRBJ2-2,CASSGGTASTGELFF
TRBV29-1,TRBJ1-1,CSADRDQNTEAFF
TRBV9,TRBJ2-1,CASSVGASGARNEQFF
TRBV3-1,TRBJ2-3,CASSQDPDTQYF
TRBV21-1,TRBJ2-2,CASSKARGENTGELFF
TRBV24-1,TRBJ2-3,CATSDPGLAGAQTQYF
TRBV6-2/TRBV6-3,TRBJ1-1,CASTNGWYTEAFF
TRBV2,TRBJ2-3,CASSGASSFADTQYF
TRBV5-1,TRBJ1-3,CASSSYSGNTIYF